One and the same sample provided the 18 T cell receptor beta chains below, sequenced in a study of blood T cell repertoires in COVID-19. Only in-frame clones appear in the TCRdb table, and some are missing; sequencing was by immunoSEQ multiplex PCR. This sample has about 46,000 clones; 87% occur once, and the top ten carry approximately 15%. The sequenced sample consisted of peripheral blood. The receptor set was obtained from a human donor in a cohort sampled during active COVID-19.

This chain links TRBV29-1 with TRBJ2-7; TRBD1 is a possible D gene (6 bases). The CDR3 contains 14 residues. Germline CDR1 SQVTM, CDR2 ANQGSEA. V shed 0 bases and J shed 3 bases, with 12 bases lying between them. The CDR3 loop is CSVEDPAGVYEQYF. The DNA for the CDR3 is TGCAGCGTTGAAGATCCGGCAGGGGTCTACGAGCAGTACTTC.

The chain couples TRBV30 to TRBJ2-7; maybe TRBD1 (6 bases). Trimming shortened V by 2 bases and J by 3 bases, and 8 bases separated the two germline ends. The CDR3 runs to 12 residues. Germline V gene lookup returns CDR1 GTSNPN and CDR2 SVGIG (reference sequence). For the CDR3, the DNA is TGTGCCTGGAGTCTGGACAGCTACGAGCAGTACTTC. This encodes CAWSLDSYEQYF.

This chain connects TRBV19 to TRBJ2-5, with 8 bases lining up with TRBD1. V was clipped by 5 bases and J by 5 bases; unmatched bases: 4. The CDR3 is 13 amino acids. Germline CDR1 and CDR2: LNHDA and SQIVND (reference sequence). For the CDR3, the DNA is TGTGCCAGTAGTGAAAACAGGGGGGAGACCCAGTACTTC. Protein sequence: CASSENRGETQYF.

The V and J genes are TRBV5-8 and TRBJ2-7, with a possible D match to TRBD1 (6 bases). V lost 0 bases and J 3 bases, leaving 10 bases between the germline ends. The CDR3 runs 14 residues. The V gene's germline CDR1 is SGHTS and CDR2 YDEGEE. The CDR3 nucleotides read TGTGCCAGCAGCTTGGCAGGACAGAACTACGAGCAGTACTTC. This gives the protein CASSLAGQNYEQYF.

J is TRBJ2-7 and V is TRBV3-1 (or the pseudogene TRBV3-2), with TRBD1 matching over 9 bases. With 3 bases clipped from V and 1 base from J, the junction kept 7 bases outside the gene matches. Looked up from germline, CDR1 is LGHDT and CDR2 is YNNKEL (reference sequence). The CDR3 length is 16 residues. The CDR3 loop reads CASSHAGQGRSYEQYF. In nucleotides, the CDR3 is TGTGCCAGCAGCCACGCGGGACAGGGAAGATCCTACGAGCAGTACTTC.

This chain connects TRBV6-5 to TRBJ2-6, with 7 bases lining up with TRBD1. Germline-derived CDR1 and CDR2 are MNHEY and SVGAGI. This CDR3 contains 16 residues. V was pared by 2 bases and J by 1 base, with 2 bases of the junction left unmatched. This chain's CDR3 is CASSYVQGSGANVLTF. The CDR3 region has the DNA TGTGCCAGCAGTTACGTACAGGGGTCTGGGGCCAACGTCCTGACTTTC.

The V call is TRBV28, the J call TRBJ1-2; D is uncertain. Trimming took 4 bases from V and 8 from J, leaving 5 bases between them. CDR1 MDHEN and CDR2 SYDVKM come from the germline V gene. The CDR3 consists of 10 residues. The CDR3 DNA sequence: TGTGCCAGCAGTTCGTCGGGCTACACCTTC. Translated: CASSSSGYTF.

The chain is built from TRBV19 and TRBJ2-7; maybe TRBD1 (6 bases). CDR3 length: 13 residues. Germline V gene lookup returns CDR1 LNHDA and CDR2 SQIVND (reference sequence). Trimming took off 5 bases at V and 3 bases at J, with 11 bases between the two ends. The CDR3 loop reads CASSWVGGYEQYF. CDR3 sequence (DNA): TGTGCCAGTAGTTGGGTAGGGGGCTACGAGCAGTACTTC.

This chain joins TRBV19 and TRBJ2-1; 10 nucleotides align to TRBD2. Germline V gene sequence: CDR1 LNHDA, CDR2 SQIVND (reference sequence). This CDR3 is built from 19 residues. J was trimmed by 0 bases and V by 4 bases; bases with no gene match: 12. In DNA form, the CDR3 reads TGTGCCAGTAGTACTGCAGCGGGAGGGCCAAGGAGCTCCTACAATGAGCAGTTCTTC. It encodes CASSTAAGGPRSSYNEQFF.

This chain joins TRBV7-9 and TRBJ2-7; TRBD2 matches 7 bases. Looked up from germline, CDR1 is SEHNR and CDR2 is FQNEAQ (reference sequence). The CDR3 consists of 15 residues. The V segment lost 4 bases and the J segment 6 bases; nucleotides outside the gene matches: 12. The CDR3 coding sequence is TGTGCCAGCAGCTCCAAGACTAGCAAAAGTTCCGAGCAGTACTTC. This gives the protein CASSSKTSKSSEQYF.

CDR3 sequence reads: CASSLERGLNTEAFF. The CDR3 DNA reads as TGCGCCAGCAGCTTGGAAAGGGGGCTAAACACTGAAGCTTTCTTT. J is TRBJ1-1 and V is TRBV5-1, with 7 bases that match TRBD1. Unmatched junction bases numbered 4, after V lost 0 bases and J lost 2 bases. The CDR3 covers 15 residues. Germline CDR1 SGHRS, CDR2 YFSETQ.

The rearrangement uses TRBV14 and TRBJ2-7; perhaps TRBD2 as D (6 bases). Germline V CDR1 and CDR2: SGHDN, FVKESK. CDR3 size: 13 residues. Trimming took off 3 bases at V and 9 bases at J, with 15 bases between the two ends. The CDR3 region is CASSHWDLEVQYF. CDR3 sequence (DNA): TGTGCCAGCAGCCATTGGGACTTAGAGGTGCAGTACTTC.

V is TRBV11-1 and J is TRBJ2-7; TRBD1 is a possible D gene (5 bases). Germline values: CDR1 SGHAT, CDR2 FQDESV (reference sequence). This CDR3 has 15 amino acids. The V and J ends lost 5 bases and 3 bases respectively, with 17 bases between them. The CDR3 sequence is CASSQAPTAYYEQYF. CDR3 DNA sequence: TGTGCCAGCAGCCAAGCCCCGACAGCTTACTACGAGCAGTACTTC. The full variable domain, in which reference TRBV11-1 and TRBJ2-7 provide the parts outside the CDR3, is EAEVAQSPRYKITEKSQAVAFWCDPISGHATLYWYRQILGQGPELLVQFQDESVVDDSQLPKDRFSAERLKGVDSTLKIQPAELGDSAMYLCASSQAPTAYYEQYFGPGTRLTVT.

V is TRBV7-9 and J is TRBJ2-7; TRBD2 aligns across 11 bases. The length of the CDR3 is 15 residues. Germline V gene lookup returns CDR1 SEHNR and CDR2 FQNEAQ (reference sequence). V lost 5 bases and J lost 6; bases outside the gene matches: 9. CDR3 in DNA: TGTGCCAGCAGCGGTAGCGGGAGGGCCGGTCTCGAGCAGTACTTC. Residues: CASSGSGRAGLEQYF.

The chain recombines TRBV13 with TRBJ2-7; no firm D call. The CDR3 covers 13 residues. The V end lost 5 bases, the J end lost 7 bases, and 15 bases lay between the germline ends. CDR1 PRHDT and CDR2 FYEKMQ come from the germline V gene (reference sequence). The CDR3 sequence is CASSRKIAEEQYF. CDR3 DNA sequence: TGTGCCAGCAGCCGTAAGATAGCTGAGGAGCAGTACTTC.

This chain connects TRBV6-6 to TRBJ1-5; the match to TRBD1 covers 9 bases. Per the germline V gene, CDR1 is MNHNY and CDR2 is SVGAGI (reference sequence). J gave up 4 bases and V 6 bases, and 4 bases lay outside the gene matches. The CDR3 is made up of 14 amino acids. DNA for the CDR3: TGTGCCAGCAGCGGACAGGGGAGGAATCAGCCCCAGCATTTT. Its translation is CASSGQGRNQPQHF.

This clone has only a few counts. The chain uses TRBV7-3 and TRBJ2-7, with 8 bases identical to TRBD1. CDR3 length: 14 residues. CDR1 is SGHTA, CDR2 FQGTGA, per germline. V shed 6 bases, J shed 1 base, and the junction held 5 bases outside the gene matches. The CDR3 nucleotides are TGTGCCAGCAGTCCGGGGACAGGTTCCTACGAGCAGTACTTC. Protein product: CASSPGTGSYEQYF.

The rearrangement joins TRBV3-1 (or the pseudogene TRBV3-2) to TRBJ1-2; 7 bases align to TRBD1. J lost 1 base, V lost 7 bases, and 15 bases had no gene match. The CDR3 contains 17 residues. The germline V gene encodes CDR1 LGHDT and CDR2 YNNKEL (reference sequence). The chain's CDR3 is CASISPFDRAINYGYTF. The CDR3 DNA sequence: TGTGCCAGCATATCTCCCTTCGACAGGGCGATTAACTATGGCTACACCTTC.